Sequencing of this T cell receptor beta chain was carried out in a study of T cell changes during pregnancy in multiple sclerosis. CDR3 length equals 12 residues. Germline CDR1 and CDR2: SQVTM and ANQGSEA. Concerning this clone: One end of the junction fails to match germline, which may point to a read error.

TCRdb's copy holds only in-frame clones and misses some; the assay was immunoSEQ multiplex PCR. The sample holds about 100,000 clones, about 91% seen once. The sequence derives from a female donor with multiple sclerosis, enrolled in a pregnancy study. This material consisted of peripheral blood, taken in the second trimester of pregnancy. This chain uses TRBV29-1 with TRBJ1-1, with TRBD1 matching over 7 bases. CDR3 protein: CNVSRQGTEAFF. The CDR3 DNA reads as TGCAACGTTTCCAGACAGGGCACTGAAGCTTTCTTT.